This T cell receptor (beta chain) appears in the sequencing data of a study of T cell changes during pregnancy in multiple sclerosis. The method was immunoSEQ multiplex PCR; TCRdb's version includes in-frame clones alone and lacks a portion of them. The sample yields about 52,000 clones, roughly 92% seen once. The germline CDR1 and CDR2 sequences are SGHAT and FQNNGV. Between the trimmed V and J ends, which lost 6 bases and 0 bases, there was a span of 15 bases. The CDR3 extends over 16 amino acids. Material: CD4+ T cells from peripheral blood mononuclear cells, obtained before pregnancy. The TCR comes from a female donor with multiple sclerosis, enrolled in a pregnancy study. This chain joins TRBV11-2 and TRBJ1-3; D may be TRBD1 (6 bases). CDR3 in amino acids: CASRSYRDNSGNTIYF. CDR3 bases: TGTGCCAGCAGGTCTTACCGGGACAACTCTGGAAACACCATATATTTT.